Here is one TCR beta chain with its context. Repertoires were generated with immunoSEQ multiplex PCR, while TCRdb's copy carries only in-frame clones and drops some. The profile shows 450,000 or so clones, about 90% of them singletons. The data were taken from a study of blood T cell repertoires in COVID-19. In germline, CDR1 is LGHDT, CDR2 YNNKEL (reference sequence). V lost 0 bases and J lost 10, with 16 bases in between. This CDR3 contains 16 residues. The sequence came from a man aged 18 to 35 who had recovered from COVID-19. The chain is built from TRBV3-1 (or the pseudogene TRBV3-2) and TRBJ1-6; tentative D call: TRBD1 (5 bases). The specimen was PBMCs or T cells enriched from blood (not recorded which). The CDR3 reads CASSQESRQIGSPLHF. The CDR3 nucleotides are TGTGCCAGCAGCCAAGAGTCGAGACAGATAGGGTCACCCCTCCACTTT.